Listed below are T cell receptor beta chains from one sample, sequenced in a study of T cells in narcolepsy. Only in-frame clones appear in the TCRdb table, and some are missing; sequencing was by immunoSEQ multiplex PCR. The data show tens of thousands of clones, with about 91% seen just once and about 1% held by the top ten. Sequencing used CD45RA- memory CD4+ T cells from PBMCs. These TCRs come from a human donor with narcolepsy. The CDR3 runs from the conserved cysteine through the conserved F or W. D genes are given only for firm matches. The size of a clone is reported for some rows only, either as once, few or many, or as a class for expanded clones.

J gene,V gene,clone size,D gene,CDR3 length,CDR3 protein,CDR3 DNA
TRBJ2-7,TRBV7-7,.,.,15,CASSLPGSGGTEQYF,TGTGCTAGCAGCTTACCGGGGAGCGGAGGGACCGAGCAGTACTTC
TRBJ1-1,TRBV6-6,.,TRBD1,16,CASSSGQGAGNTEAFF,TGTGCCAGCAGTTCCGGACAGGGGGCGGGGAACACTGAAGCTTTCTTT
TRBJ1-3,TRBV18,.,.,17,CASSWSQGSTSGNTIYF,TGTGCCAGCTCATGGAGCCAGGGGTCTACCTCTGGAAACACCATATATTTT
TRBJ2-1,TRBV29-1,.,.,12,CSVELGGDREFF,TGCAGCGTTGAATTGGGGGGGGACAGAGAGTTCTTC
TRBJ2-3,TRBV30,.,.,13,CAWSVAGTDTQYF,TGTGCCTGGAGTGTGGCCGGGACAGATACGCAGTATTTT
TRBJ1-2,TRBV12-5,.,.,13,CASGINSEASYTF,TGTGCTAGTGGTATCAACAGCGAAGCGAGCTACACCTTC
TRBJ1-5,TRBV19,.,TRBD1,15,CASSIVSGGGQPQHF,TGTGCCAGTAGTATAGTGTCAGGGGGCGGTCAGCCCCAGCATTTT
TRBJ1-3,TRBV6-1,.,.,13,CATLRPPGNTIYF,TGTGCCACCTTACGACCCCCTGGAAACACCATATATTTT
TRBJ2-3,TRBV19,once,.,17,CASSILPQDFLTDTQYF,TGTGCCAGTAGTATCCTTCCCCAGGACTTCTTAACAGATACGCAGTATTTT
TRBJ2-2,TRBV29-1,.,.,13,CSGRGSGTGELFF,TGCAGCGGAAGGGGGAGTGGGACCGGGGAGCTGTTTTTT
TRBJ1-1,TRBV6-4,.,.,15,CASRPQGTVNTEAFF,TGTGCCAGCAGACCCCAGGGGACGGTGAACACTGAAGCTTTCTTT
TRBJ1-2,TRBV13,.,.,13,CASSLGAQDGYTF,TGTGCCAGCAGCTTAGGCGCCCAGGATGGCTACACCTTC
TRBJ1-4,TRBV18,few,.,16,CASSPSTPSVNEKLFF,TGTGCCAGCTCACCCTCGACTCCGTCGGTTAATGAAAAACTGTTTTTT
TRBJ1-2,TRBV7-2,.,TRBD1,15,CASSLGQHSNYGYTF,TGTGCCAGCAGCTTGGGACAGCACTCTAACTATGGCTACACCTTC
TRBJ1-1,TRBV11-2,few,.,14,CASSLTHLNTEAFF,TGTGCCAGCAGCTTAACACACTTGAACACTGAAGCTTTCTTT
TRBJ1-2,TRBV5-1,.,TRBD1,14,CASSLAGQNYGYTF,TGCGCCAGCAGCTTGGCGGGACAGAACTATGGCTACACCTTC
TRBJ1-5,TRBV7-2,once,.,18,CASSLGWAGTSSNQPQHF,TGTGCCAGCAGCTTAGGATGGGCCGGGACAAGTAGCAATCAGCCCCAGCATTTT